This T cell receptor beta chain was obtained from a study of blood T cell repertoires in COVID-19. Study as a whole: Whether acute or convalescent, the COVID-19 samples came from the United States, Italy and Spain. The analysed material was cDNA or gDNA that came from T cells, B-cell-depleted T cells, or PBMCs.

Participants in the exposed group had met a COVID-19 case in the 2 weeks before joining the study. Profiling relied on immunoSEQ multiplex PCR, and the TCRdb table lists in-frame clones only, not all of them. The sample includes about 280,000 clones, roughly 80% seen only once; the top ten take approximately 5%. V was cut by 3 bases and J by 4 bases, with 8 bases left in between. The CDR3 runs 13 residues. The receptor's source is a man aged 35 to 55 who had been exposed to COVID-19. The sample consisted of PBMCs or T cells enriched from blood (not recorded which). The V gene is TRBV12-3 or TRBV12-4, the J gene TRBJ2-3, with D unresolved. In nucleotides, the CDR3 is TGTGCCAGCAGTTTGTTCGAGTCAGATACGCAGTATTTT. Its translation is CASSLFESDTQYF.